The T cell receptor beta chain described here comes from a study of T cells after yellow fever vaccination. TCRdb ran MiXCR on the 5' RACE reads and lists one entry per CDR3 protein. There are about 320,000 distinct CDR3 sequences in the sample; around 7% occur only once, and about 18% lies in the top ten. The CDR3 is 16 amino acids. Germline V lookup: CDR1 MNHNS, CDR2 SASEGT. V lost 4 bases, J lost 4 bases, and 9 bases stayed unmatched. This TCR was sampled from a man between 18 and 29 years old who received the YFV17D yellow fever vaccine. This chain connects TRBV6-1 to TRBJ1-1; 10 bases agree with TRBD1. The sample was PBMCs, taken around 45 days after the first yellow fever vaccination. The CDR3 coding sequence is TGTGCCAGCAGTGTCCCGGGACAGGGGACGGTCACTGAAGCTTTCTTT. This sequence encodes CASSVPGQGTVTEAFF.